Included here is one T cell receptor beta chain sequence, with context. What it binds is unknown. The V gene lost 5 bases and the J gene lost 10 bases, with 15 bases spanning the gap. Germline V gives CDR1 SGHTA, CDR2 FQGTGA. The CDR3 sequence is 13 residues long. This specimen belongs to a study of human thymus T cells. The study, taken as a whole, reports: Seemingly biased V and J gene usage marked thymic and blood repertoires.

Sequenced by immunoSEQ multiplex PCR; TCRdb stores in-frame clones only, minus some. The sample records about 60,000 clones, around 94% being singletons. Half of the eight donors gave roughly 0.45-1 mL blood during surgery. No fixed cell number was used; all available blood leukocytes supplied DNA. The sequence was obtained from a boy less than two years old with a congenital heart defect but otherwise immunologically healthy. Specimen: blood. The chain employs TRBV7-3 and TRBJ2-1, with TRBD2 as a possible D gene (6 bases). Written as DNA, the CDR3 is TGTGCCAGCAGCCCCGCCAGGGAGGAGGAGCAGTTCTTC. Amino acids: CASSPAREEEQFF. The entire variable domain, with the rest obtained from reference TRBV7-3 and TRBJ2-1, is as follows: GAGVSQTPSNKVTEKGKYVELRCDPISGHTALYWYRQSLGQGPEFLIYFQGTGAADDSGLPNDRFFAVRPEGSVSTLKIQRTERGDSAVYLCASSPAREEEQFFGPGTRLTVL.